The present T cell receptor beta chain was sequenced within a study of cytomegalovirus exposure and HLA in healthy donors. The assay was immunoSEQ multiplex PCR, and TCRdb's table has in-frame clones only and misses some. The repertoire holds roughly 300,000 clones, with around 90% as singletons. Trimming took 6 bases from V and 3 from J; bases not matched to a gene: 10. The CDR3 has 15 residues. Germline V CDR1 and CDR2: SGHDT, YYEEEE. The chain employs TRBV5-6 and TRBJ1-1, with 8 bases matching TRBD1. This TCR derives from a woman aged 25 to 39 in good health and CMV-seropositive. The sequencing sample was made of PBMCs. CDR3 coding DNA: TGTGCCAGCACCGTCGACAGGGGCAGTTACACTGAAGCTTTCTTT. Its translation is CASTVDRGSYTEAFF.